The 27 T cell receptor beta chains reported below all come from one sample, sequenced in a study of blood T cell repertoires in COVID-19. Generated by immunoSEQ multiplex PCR, the TCRdb table keeps only in-frame clones and is missing some. In the table there are over 95,000 clones, 85% to 90% of which are singletons. Sequencing used peripheral blood. The receptors stem from a woman in her 50s with acute or convalescent COVID-19.

The chain has TRBV10-3 and TRBJ2-3; D is perhaps TRBD1 (6 bases). The CDR3 totals 14 residues. The germline V gene has CDR1 ENHRY and CDR2 SYGVKD. Trimming took 7 bases from V and 0 from J, leaving 11 bases between them. CDR3 sequence: CAINQGPSTDTQYF. CDR3 DNA sequence: TGTGCCATCAACCAGGGGCCAAGCACAGATACGCAGTATTTT.

The chain has TRBV18 and TRBJ1-1, with a tentative D call TRBD1 (6 bases). CDR3 size: 13 residues. From germline, CDR1 is KGHSH and CDR2 LQKENI. The V gene lost 5 bases and the J gene lost 5 bases, with 12 bases spanning the gap. For the CDR3, the DNA is TGTGCCAGCTCAGAGAGCAGGGGTACTGAAGCTTTCTTT. Protein product: CASSESRGTEAFF.

The V gene is TRBV30, the J gene TRBJ1-1; D is perhaps TRBD1 (5 bases). Germline CDR1 GTSNPN, CDR2 SVGIG (reference sequence). Between the trimmed V and J ends, which lost 0 bases and 5 bases, there was a span of 7 bases. The CDR3 covers 12 residues. CDR3 nucleotides: TGTGCCTGGAGTGTGCGGGGGACTGAAGCTTTCTTT. Translation: CAWSVRGTEAFF.

The chain is built from TRBV18 and TRBJ2-5; the D gene is possibly TRBD2 (6 bases). Per germline, CDR1 KGHSH and CDR2 LQKENI. Deletions cut 6 bases from V and 0 bases from J, with 17 bases between. The CDR3 length is 16 residues. The CDR3 spells CASSLNSGANQETQYF. CDR3 nucleotide sequence: TGTGCCAGCTCGCTTAATAGCGGCGCGAACCAAGAGACCCAGTACTTC.

The chain joins TRBV14 to TRBJ1-1; the match to TRBD1 covers 9 bases. CDR3 length: 17 amino acids. Losses at the gene ends were 0 bases for V and 1 base for J; bases not matched to a gene: 6. Germline-derived CDR1 and CDR2 are SGHDN and FVKESK. The CDR3 loop reads CASSQDVQGAWNTEAFF. The DNA of the CDR3 is TGTGCCAGCAGCCAAGATGTACAGGGGGCTTGGAACACTGAAGCTTTCTTT.

In this sample, this clone turned up once. The gene calls are TRBV29-1 and TRBJ2-1; D possibly corresponds to TRBD2 (7 bases). CDR1 is SQVTM, CDR2 ANQGSEA, per germline. V lost 7 bases to trimming and J lost 0 bases, with 19 bases between them. The CDR3 is 16 residues long. Here the CDR3 DNA reads TGCAGCGCCGCCTCGGCGGGGGCGAGCTCCTACAATGAGCAGTTCTTC. It encodes CSAASAGASSYNEQFF.

As concerns this clone: This same CDR3 is encoded by further DNA sequences in the sample. The genes are TRBV4-1 and TRBJ1-1; maybe TRBD1 (5 bases). Germline CDR1 MGHRA, CDR2 YSYEKL. The CDR3 has 13 amino acids. V was trimmed by 0 bases and J by 3 bases, leaving 5 bases between them. The CDR3 protein is CASSQEGDTEAFF. The CDR3 coding sequence is TGCGCCAGCAGCCAAGAAGGGGACACTGAAGCTTTCTTT.

The V call is TRBV11-2, the J call TRBJ2-2; 7 positions match TRBD1. Germline V gene lookup returns CDR1 SGHAT and CDR2 FQNNGV. Germline trimming cut 3 bases from V and 2 bases from J; bases unmatched to any gene: 6. The CDR3 runs to 16 residues. The CDR3 protein is CASSFYRGLNTGELFF. CDR3 bases: TGTGCCAGCAGCTTCTACAGGGGTCTAAACACCGGGGAGCTGTTTTTT.

This chain uses TRBV7-8 with TRBJ2-3; 7 nucleotides line up with TRBD1. This CDR3 has 16 residues. The V gene end was trimmed by 0 bases and the J gene end by 5 bases; junction bases not matched to a gene: 8. Germline V CDR1 and CDR2: SGHVS, FQNEAQ. Written as DNA, the CDR3 is TGTGCCAGCAGCTTAGCTAAAAGGGGGCTTGGAGATACGCAGTATTTT. This codes for CASSLAKRGLGDTQYF.

This clone was seen only a few times. This chain joins TRBV11-3 and TRBJ1-1; no reliable D call. The V gene's germline CDR1 is SGHNT and CDR2 YENEEA. V shed 0 bases and J shed 7 bases, with 9 bases lying between them. CDR3 length: 13 residues. The CDR3, as DNA: TGTGCCAGCAGCTTAGAATTCGGTCTTGAAGCTTTCTTT. It translates to CASSLEFGLEAFF.

V and J are TRBV2 and TRBJ2-2; D ambiguous. This CDR3 spans 15 amino acids. Trimming took 4 bases from V and 5 from J, leaving 14 bases between them. The germline gives CDR1 SNHLY, CDR2 FYNNEI. The CDR3 spells CASSAGMVRTGELFF. The CDR3 DNA follows: TGTGCCAGCAGTGCAGGAATGGTTAGGACCGGGGAGCTGTTTTTT.

The chain employs TRBV6-2 or TRBV6-3 and TRBJ1-2; no clear D gene. Trimming removed 2 bases at V and 0 bases at J, with 10 bases between. Germline CDR1 is MNHEY and CDR2 is SVGEGT. The CDR3 loop spans 15 amino acids. In DNA form, the CDR3 reads TGTGCCAGCAGTTACGTAGAGACATCTAACTATGGCTACACCTTC. Its translation: CASSYVETSNYGYTF.

The J gene is TRBJ2-3, the V gene TRBV7-9; 10 nucleotides agree with TRBD1. This CDR3 is built from 19 residues. With V trimmed by 6 bases and J by 5 bases, 20 bases remained unmatched. In germline, CDR1 is SEHNR, CDR2 FQNEAQ (reference sequence). The CDR3 DNA is TGTGCCAGCAGGACGGACAGGGGGAGTTTAAGGCCCCGTAAAGATACGCAGTATTTT. Amino acid sequence: CASRTDRGSLRPRKDTQYF.

The chain employs TRBV18 and TRBJ2-1, with D perhaps TRBD1 (8 bases). Germline V gene lookup returns CDR1 KGHSH and CDR2 LQKENI. The germline V and J ends were trimmed by 1 base and 9 bases, with 19 bases remaining between them. This CDR3 comprises 16 residues. The DNA for the CDR3 is TGTGCCAGCTCACCACAACAGGGGGTACTAGCGCCTGAGCAGTTCTTC. Translation: CASSPQQGVLAPEQFF.

This clone was found a few times. V gene TRBV12-3 or TRBV12-4 combines with J gene TRBJ2-7, with 13 positions matching TRBD2. The J segment lost 8 bases and the V segment lost 6 bases, leaving 4 bases of the junction unmatched. The CDR3 is made up of 13 amino acids. The CDR3 DNA reads TGTGCCAGCAGACGGACTAGCGGGGGCAAGCAGTACTTC. Its protein product is CASRRTSGGKQYF.

This chain links TRBV3-1 (or the pseudogene TRBV3-2) with TRBJ2-7; TRBD1 aligns across 8 bases. J gave up 2 bases and V 2 bases, and 5 bases lay outside the gene matches. CDR3 length: 15 amino acids. CDR1 LGHDT and CDR2 YNNKEL come from the germline V gene (reference sequence). The CDR3: CASSQPDRAPYEQYF. The CDR3 region has the DNA TGTGCCAGCAGCCAACCGGACAGGGCCCCCTACGAGCAGTACTTC.

The chain joins TRBV7-6 to TRBJ2-5, with a possible D match to TRBD2 (5 bases). The CDR3 is 12 residues long. The V end was cut by 5 bases, the J end by 7 bases, with 11 bases between. Germline CDR1 reads SGHVS; CDR2 reads FNYEAQ. CDR3 residues: CASSPGSGTQYF. CDR3 sequence (DNA): TGTGCCAGCAGCCCCGGCAGCGGGACCCAGTACTTC.

The chain uses TRBV19 and TRBJ1-1; maybe TRBD1 (6 bases). The CDR3 covers 13 residues. V lost 5 bases, J lost 12 bases, and 19 bases lay in between. Per germline, CDR1 LNHDA and CDR2 SQIVND (reference sequence). The CDR3 nucleotides read TGTGCCAGTAGTCGGCTAGACGGGGGGCAATCTTTCTTT. Translating gives CASSRLDGGQSFF.

The chain links TRBV19 to TRBJ1-2, with a tentative D call TRBD1 (5 bases). The CDR3 totals 18 residues. Germline loops: CDR1 LNHDA, CDR2 SQIVND (reference sequence). V was clipped by 4 bases and J by 2 bases, with 23 bases between them. The DNA for the CDR3 is TGTGCCAGTAGTACGATACCGGGGCGACCGGGACTAAACTATGGCTACACCTTC. Its translation: CASSTIPGRPGLNYGYTF.

This chain's CDR3 is CAWSVLGKGGYTF. The CDR3 DNA follows: TGTGCCTGGAGTGTACTAGGGAAGGGTGGCTACACCTTC. The chain employs TRBV30 and TRBJ1-2; D gene uncertain. This CDR3 has 13 amino acids. V gave up 0 bases and J gave up 7 bases, with 12 bases separating them. The germline V gene has CDR1 GTSNPN and CDR2 SVGIG (reference sequence).

The V and J genes are TRBV7-6 and TRBJ2-1, with D tentatively TRBD1 (5 bases). Germline CDR1 SGHVS, CDR2 FNYEAQ. The CDR3 runs 16 residues. Deletions cut 5 bases from V and 2 bases from J, with 16 bases between. CDR3 coding DNA: TGTGCCAGCAGCGCCCCGGATGGCAGGGCCTACAATGAGCAGTTCTTC. This translates into CASSAPDGRAYNEQFF.

This clone showed up just a few times. The rearrangement joins TRBV4-1 to TRBJ1-6; TRBD1 might be the D (5 bases). Germline loops: CDR1 MGHRA, CDR2 YSYEKL. Deletions cut 0 bases from V and 10 bases from J, with 13 bases between. The CDR3 contains 15 residues. The CDR3 nucleotides are TGCGCCAGCAGCCAAGATAAGGCAGGGTGGTCACCCCTCCACTTT. Its translation: CASSQDKAGWSPLHF.

This clone has only a few counts. This chain uses TRBV19 with TRBJ2-1; TRBD2 is a possible D gene (6 bases). V lost 9 bases to trimming and J lost 2 bases, with 20 bases between them. Germline V gene lookup returns CDR1 LNHDA and CDR2 SQIVND (reference sequence). CDR3 size: 16 residues. For the CDR3, the DNA is TGTGCCAGCCGTTCGGACGGGGGTCGGGCCTACAATGAGCAGTTCTTC. Its protein is CASRSDGGRAYNEQFF.

The V call is TRBV5-6, the J call TRBJ2-2; 7 nucleotides agree with TRBD2. V shed 0 bases, J shed 6 bases, and the junction held 8 bases outside the gene matches. Germline assignment: CDR1 SGHDT and CDR2 YYEEEE. The CDR3 loop spans 16 amino acids. The CDR3 here is CASSLEMLRESGELFF. DNA of the CDR3: TGTGCCAGCAGCTTGGAAATGTTGCGGGAGTCCGGGGAGCTGTTTTTT.

This chain connects TRBV6-5 to TRBJ2-7; 7 bases align to TRBD1. The V and J ends lost 7 bases and 3 bases, in that order; junction bases with no gene match: 3. Germline CDR1 reads MNHEY; CDR2 reads SVGAGI. The CDR3 covers 12 residues. The CDR3 is CASTDRSYEQYF. The CDR3 region has the DNA TGTGCCAGCACGGACAGGAGCTACGAGCAGTACTTC.

This chain joins TRBV6-2 or TRBV6-3 and TRBJ1-2, with TRBD1 matching 8 bases. Germline V gene data show CDR1 as MNHEY and CDR2 as SVGEGT. The CDR3 length is 15 residues. With 5 bases clipped from V and 4 bases from J, the junction kept 9 bases outside the gene matches. This chain's CDR3 is CASSDPGTGLYGYTF. CDR3 DNA: TGTGCCAGCAGTGACCCCGGGACAGGACTCTATGGCTACACCTTC.

This chain connects TRBV6-5 to TRBJ1-2, with 7 bases identical to TRBD1. The CDR3 has 12 residues. Germline CDR1 reads MNHEY; CDR2 reads SVGAGI. J was trimmed by 4 bases and V by 5 bases; bases with no gene match: 1. The CDR3 bases are TGTGCCAGCAGTAGGGACAGCTATGGCTACACCTTC. Translated, it gives CASSRDSYGYTF.